This TCR beta chain derives from a study of control samples from healthy donors and cancer patients. V lost 0 bases, J lost 2 bases, and 15 bases lay in between. Germline-derived CDR1 and CDR2 are MNHEY and SVGEGT. The CDR3 runs to 17 residues. Produced via immunoSEQ multiplex PCR; TCRdb's table is partial and in-frame only. The table has about 57,000 clones, 75% to 95% seen once. The gene calls are TRBV6-2 or TRBV6-3 and TRBJ2-3; D perhaps matches TRBD1 (5 bases). The clonotype comes from a man under 40 with colorectal cancer. The material sequenced was PBMCs. CDR3 nucleotides: TGTGCCAGCAGTTACTCAAGGGGCCCGGGTCCCACAGATACGCAGTATTTT. This codes for CASSYSRGPGPTDTQYF.